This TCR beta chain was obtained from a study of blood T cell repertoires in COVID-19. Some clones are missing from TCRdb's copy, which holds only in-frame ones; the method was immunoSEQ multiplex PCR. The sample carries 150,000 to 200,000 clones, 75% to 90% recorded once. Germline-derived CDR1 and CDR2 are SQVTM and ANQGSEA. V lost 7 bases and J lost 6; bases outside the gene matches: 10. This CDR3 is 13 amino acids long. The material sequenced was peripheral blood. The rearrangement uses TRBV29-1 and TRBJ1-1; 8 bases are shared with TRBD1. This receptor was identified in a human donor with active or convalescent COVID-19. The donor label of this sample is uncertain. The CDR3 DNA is TGCAGCGCCAAGACAGGGGCTGCGGCTGAAGCTTTCTTT. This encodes CSAKTGAAAEAFF.